These T cell receptor beta chains were read from a single sample in a study of blood T cell repertoires in COVID-19. This table comes from immunoSEQ multiplex PCR, and its TCRdb copy is limited to in-frame clones, with some not included. The table records 99,000 or so clones, about 91% of them present only once. The sequenced sample consisted of peripheral blood. Receptor source: a human donor in a cohort sampled during active COVID-19. The CDR3 runs from the conserved cysteine through the conserved F or W. The order of the fields is V gene, J gene, D gene, CDR3 DNA, CDR3 protein. The D gene is left open where the match is weak.

v_call: TRBV19
j_call: TRBJ1-5
d_call: NA
cdr3_nt: TGTGCCAGTAGTGCCACGAGGGAGCAGCATTTT
cdr3_aa: CASSATREQHF

v_call: TRBV12-3/TRBV12-4
j_call: TRBJ1-1
d_call: NA
cdr3_nt: TGTGCCAGCAGTTTCTTTAGCAACACTGAAGCTTTCTTT
cdr3_aa: CASSFFSNTEAFF

v_call: TRBV5-1
j_call: TRBJ2-4
d_call: NA
cdr3_nt: TGCGCCAGCAGCTTGGCTAAAGGGGGGGCCAGGAACATTCAGTACTTC
cdr3_aa: CASSLAKGGARNIQYF

v_call: TRBV2
j_call: TRBJ1-1
d_call: NA
cdr3_nt: TGTGCCAGCAGTGAGAGTATCGCAGGGGTCATGAACACTGAAGCTTTCTTT
cdr3_aa: CASSESIAGVMNTEAFF

v_call: TRBV4-1
j_call: TRBJ2-2
d_call: NA
cdr3_nt: TGCGCCAGCAGCTTCCGGGACACCACCGGGGAGCTGTTTTTT
cdr3_aa: CASSFRDTTGELFF

v_call: TRBV18
j_call: TRBJ1-1
d_call: TRBD1
cdr3_nt: TGTGCCAGCTCACCCGGGTCCGGTCAAACAGGGGGCCGAACTGAAGCTTTCTTT
cdr3_aa: CASSPGSGQTGGRTEAFF

v_call: TRBV28
j_call: TRBJ2-4
d_call: NA
cdr3_nt: TGTGCCAGCAGTCCGATGGGGGCGGGAGATGCCAAAAACATTCAGTACTTC
cdr3_aa: CASSPMGAGDAKNIQYF

v_call: TRBV7-3
j_call: TRBJ2-7
d_call: NA
cdr3_nt: TGTGCCAGCAGCTTAGGACAGCCCCCCTCCTACGAGCAGTACTTC
cdr3_aa: CASSLGQPPSYEQYF

v_call: TRBV7-2
j_call: TRBJ2-7
d_call: NA
cdr3_nt: TGTGCCAGCAGCTTAGCCTCCTCCTACGAGCAGTACTTC
cdr3_aa: CASSLASSYEQYF

v_call: TRBV25-1
j_call: TRBJ2-7
d_call: NA
cdr3_nt: TGTGCCAGCAGTGAATCTGCCCGGGGTAACGGGTTCGAGCAGTACTTC
cdr3_aa: CASSESARGNGFEQYF

v_call: TRBV27
j_call: TRBJ1-5
d_call: NA
cdr3_nt: TGTGCCAGCAGTTTCAGTCCCTATCAGCCCCAGCATTTT
cdr3_aa: CASSFSPYQPQHF

v_call: TRBV15
j_call: TRBJ2-6
d_call: NA
cdr3_nt: TGTGCCACCAGCTTCACGGTTGGGGCCAACGTCCTGACTTTC
cdr3_aa: CATSFTVGANVLTF

v_call: TRBV5-1
j_call: TRBJ2-7
d_call: NA
cdr3_nt: TGCGCCAGCAGCTTGCCGATCGGAACAGAAGGTTACGAGCAGTACTTC
cdr3_aa: CASSLPIGTEGYEQYF

v_call: TRBV6-5
j_call: TRBJ1-2
d_call: NA
cdr3_nt: TGTGCCAGCAGTCCCCTCGGGTCCTATGGCTACACCTTC
cdr3_aa: CASSPLGSYGYTF

v_call: TRBV25-1
j_call: TRBJ1-5
d_call: TRBD1
cdr3_nt: TGTGCCAGCCAAGGGGGCGGCGGGCAGCCCCAGCATTTT
cdr3_aa: CASQGGGGQPQHF